The TCR beta chain described here comes from a study of blood T cell repertoires in COVID-19. Overall study: The United States, Italy and Spain were the sources of the acute and convalescent COVID-19 samples. T cells, B-cell-depleted T cells, or PBMCs provided the cDNA or gDNA that served as material.

Enrolment of Seattle patients took place during active infection, and they were followed longitudinally. In the original workflow: Researchers report that nucleated cell counts were estimated from reference gene primer amplification. Data came from immunoSEQ multiplex PCR; TCRdb stores just in-frame clones and leaves some out. The V and J calls and clone size were taken over from that table, and D and trimming were inferred from the DNA. The sample lists 270,000 or so clones, around 85% occurring once. This CDR3 spans 15 amino acids. Germline V lookup: CDR1 SGHRS, CDR2 YFSETQ. With V trimmed by 5 bases and J by 4 bases, 7 bases remained unmatched.

The genes are TRBV5-1 and TRBJ1-5; 9 bases agree with TRBD1. This TCR was sampled from a human donor with COVID-19, enrolled during active disease. The donor label of this sample is uncertain. Sequencing was carried out using peripheral blood. CDR3 loop: CASRAGTGTNQPQHF. The CDR3 DNA reads TGCGCCAGCAGAGCCGGGACAGGGACTAATCAGCCCCAGCATTTT.